Listed below are T cell receptor beta chains from one sample, sequenced in a study of vaccination and CD4 T cells after COVID-19. No cognate antigen is known for these TCRs. MiXCR, run by TCRdb on the PCR reads, gives a single entry per CDR3 protein. This table has around 21,000 distinct CDR3 sequences, approximately 56% appearing once. Material: CD4+ T cells from blood, cultured in vitro, obtained after SARS-CoV-2 vaccination. The receptors here all came from a human donor who had recovered from COVID-19. The CDR3 runs from the conserved cysteine through the conserved F or W. The order of the fields is V gene, clone size, D gene, J gene, CDR3 DNA, CDR3 protein. D genes are given only for firm matches. Only some rows state a clone size, as once, few, many or a class for expanded clones.

>TRBV7-6|.|.|TRBJ2-2
TGTGCCAGCAGGGAAACAGGGTTCACCGGGGAGCTGTTTTTT
CASRETGFTGELFF
>TRBV7-9|few|.|TRBJ1-1
TGTGCCAGCAGCTTAGCGTCGGGGAGGGGCACTGAAGCTTTCTTT
CASSLASGRGTEAFF
>TRBV10-3|.|TRBD1|TRBJ2-3
TGTGCCATCTCCGGGACAGGGTCAGATACGCAGTATTTT
CAISGTGSDTQYF
>TRBV7-9|.|.|TRBJ1-2
TGTGCCAGCAGCCCAACGACCCTACCCACACTCAGGCATGGCTACACCTTC
CASSPTTLPTLRHGYTF
>TRBV12-3/TRBV12-4|few|.|TRBJ2-7
TGTGCCAGCAGTTTAGTGTCGGGGGTTACCTACGAGCAGTACTTC
CASSLVSGVTYEQYF
>TRBV5-4|few|.|TRBJ1-6
TGTGCCAGCAGCTTGGAGACAGTAAGGGACTCACCCCTCCACTTT
CASSLETVRDSPLHF
>TRBV7-2|.|.|TRBJ1-1
TGTGCCAGCAGCTTAGGAGCAGTAATGAACACTGAAGCTTTCTTT
CASSLGAVMNTEAFF
>TRBV29-1|.|TRBD1|TRBJ1-5
TGCAGCGTAGCCACAGGGGGCGATCAGCCCCAGCATTTT
CSVATGGDQPQHF
>TRBV28|.|TRBD2|TRBJ2-1
TGTGCCAGCAGGCCGAGGTTTAGCGGGAGTGGCAATGAGCAGTTCTTC
CASRPRFSGSGNEQFF
>TRBV7-2|.|.|TRBJ1-6
TGTGCCAGCAGCCCAGCAGTCGGGACGTACAATTCACCCCTCCACTTT
CASSPAVGTYNSPLHF
>TRBV6-4|.|TRBD1|TRBJ1-2
TGTGCCAGCAGCGCGGGACAGAGCTATGGCTACACCTTC
CASSAGQSYGYTF
>TRBV2|once|.|TRBJ2-1
TGTGCCAGCACTGAGTTTCGCTCCTACAATGAGCAGTTCTTC
CASTEFRSYNEQFF
>TRBV9|.|.|TRBJ2-5
TGTGCCAGCAGCGTTGATGACGGACTCCAAGAGACCCAGTACTTC
CASSVDDGLQETQYF
>TRBV30|.|.|TRBJ1-1
TGTGCCTGGAGTGTACCGAACACTGAAGCTTTCTTT
CAWSVPNTEAFF
>TRBV2|few|.|TRBJ1-5
TGTGCCAGCAGTCGAGGGACCTTGCCTAGCAATCAGCCCCAGCATTTT
CASSRGTLPSNQPQHF
>TRBV7-9|few|.|TRBJ1-1
TGTGCCAGCAGCGACCGGGGCCAAATTAACACTGAAGCTTTCTTT
CASSDRGQINTEAFF
>TRBV19|few|.|TRBJ1-2
TGTGCCAGTACCGGAAAGGAGGGCTCGGCTGGCTACACCTTC
CASTGKEGSAGYTF
>TRBV5-4|.|.|TRBJ2-1
TGTGCCAGCAGCTGGGACATGAGCTCCTACAATGAGCAGTTCTTC
CASSWDMSSYNEQFF
>TRBV20-1|.|.|TRBJ1-4
TGCAGTGCTAGAGATAGAGTACGGACGCCGGAAAAACTGTTTTTT
CSARDRVRTPEKLFF
>TRBV6-1|few|TRBD1|TRBJ1-5
TGTGCCAGCAGTGAAATAACAGGGGGCCTTCAGCCCCAGCATTTT
CASSEITGGLQPQHF